Detailed here is one TCR beta chain. What it recognizes is unknown. Assay used: immunoSEQ multiplex PCR; TCRdb lists only in-frame clones, some missing. The sample comprises around 2,100,000 clones, about 95% of which are singletons, and less than 1.5% rests with the top ten. These data belong to a study of shared clonotypes between healthy human individuals. Study-level results: Large sequencing depth failed to make sorted-subset sequencing complete, rarefaction showed.

Trimming removed 6 bases from V and 2 bases from J, with 11 bases in between. Germline assignment: CDR1 MNHEY and CDR2 SMNVEV (reference sequence). There are 14 residues in the CDR3. CD45RO-negative CD8 cells positively selected for CCR7 made up the naive population, which excluded terminally differentiated effector memory CD45RA+ cells. The sequence derives from a man aged 18 to 29 in good health. The chain employs TRBV27 and TRBJ1-5; no firm D call. Material: naive CD8+ T cells sorted from blood. The CDR3 DNA is TGTGCCAGCAGGGAGGATGTCGGCAATCAGCCCCAGCATTTT. It specifies CASREDVGNQPQHF.